This record covers a single T cell receptor (beta chain). The length of the CDR3 is 19 residues. V was pared by 3 bases and J by 3 bases, with 14 bases of the junction left unmatched. Germline V CDR1 and CDR2: SGHRS, YFSETQ. Repertoires were generated with immunoSEQ multiplex PCR, while TCRdb's copy carries only in-frame clones and drops some. The data hold some 80,000 clones, with about 90% observed a single time. The data belong to a study of OX40 agonist ivuxolimab in advanced cancers. Study-level information: Dose-escalation patients were diagnosed with hepatocellular carcinoma, melanoma, renal cell cancer or head and neck cancer.

The genes are TRBV5-1 and TRBJ2-3; TRBD2 matches at 12 bases. The sequencing used CD4+ or CD8+ T cells sorted from blood, collected in a trial of the OX40 agonist ivuxolimab. The origin of this receptor is an adult with an advanced solid tumor such as melanoma, head and neck, liver or kidney cancer. The CDR3 here is CASSSPRTSGDPTTDTQYF. As DNA, the CDR3 is TGCGCCAGCAGCTCCCCTAGGACTAGCGGGGACCCAACGACAGATACGCAGTATTTT.